This TCR beta chain appears in the sequencing data of a study of Graves' ophthalmopathy and Graves' hyperthyroidism. The V gene's germline CDR1 is KGHDR and CDR2 SFDVKD. The V gene end was trimmed by 3 bases and the J gene end by 11 bases; junction bases not matched to a gene: 12. This CDR3 spans 15 amino acids. RNA transcripts yielded amplified TCR beta CDR3 regions. HTBI primers were used in a first-round RT-PCR, which preceded a second-round multiplex PCR. TCRdb called the multiplex PCR reads again in MiXCR, with one record for every CDR3 protein. The sample shows approximately 700,000 distinct CDR3 sequences, 40% of them seen only once.

This clonotype was obtained from an adult man with Graves' ophthalmopathy. The chain joins TRBV24-1 to TRBJ1-5; 7 nucleotides align to TRBD1. The sequencing sample was made of peripheral blood. The CDR3 sequence is CATSDKGQIQETQHF. The CDR3 region has the DNA TGTGCCACCAGTGATAAGGGACAGATCCAAGAGACCCAGCATTTT.